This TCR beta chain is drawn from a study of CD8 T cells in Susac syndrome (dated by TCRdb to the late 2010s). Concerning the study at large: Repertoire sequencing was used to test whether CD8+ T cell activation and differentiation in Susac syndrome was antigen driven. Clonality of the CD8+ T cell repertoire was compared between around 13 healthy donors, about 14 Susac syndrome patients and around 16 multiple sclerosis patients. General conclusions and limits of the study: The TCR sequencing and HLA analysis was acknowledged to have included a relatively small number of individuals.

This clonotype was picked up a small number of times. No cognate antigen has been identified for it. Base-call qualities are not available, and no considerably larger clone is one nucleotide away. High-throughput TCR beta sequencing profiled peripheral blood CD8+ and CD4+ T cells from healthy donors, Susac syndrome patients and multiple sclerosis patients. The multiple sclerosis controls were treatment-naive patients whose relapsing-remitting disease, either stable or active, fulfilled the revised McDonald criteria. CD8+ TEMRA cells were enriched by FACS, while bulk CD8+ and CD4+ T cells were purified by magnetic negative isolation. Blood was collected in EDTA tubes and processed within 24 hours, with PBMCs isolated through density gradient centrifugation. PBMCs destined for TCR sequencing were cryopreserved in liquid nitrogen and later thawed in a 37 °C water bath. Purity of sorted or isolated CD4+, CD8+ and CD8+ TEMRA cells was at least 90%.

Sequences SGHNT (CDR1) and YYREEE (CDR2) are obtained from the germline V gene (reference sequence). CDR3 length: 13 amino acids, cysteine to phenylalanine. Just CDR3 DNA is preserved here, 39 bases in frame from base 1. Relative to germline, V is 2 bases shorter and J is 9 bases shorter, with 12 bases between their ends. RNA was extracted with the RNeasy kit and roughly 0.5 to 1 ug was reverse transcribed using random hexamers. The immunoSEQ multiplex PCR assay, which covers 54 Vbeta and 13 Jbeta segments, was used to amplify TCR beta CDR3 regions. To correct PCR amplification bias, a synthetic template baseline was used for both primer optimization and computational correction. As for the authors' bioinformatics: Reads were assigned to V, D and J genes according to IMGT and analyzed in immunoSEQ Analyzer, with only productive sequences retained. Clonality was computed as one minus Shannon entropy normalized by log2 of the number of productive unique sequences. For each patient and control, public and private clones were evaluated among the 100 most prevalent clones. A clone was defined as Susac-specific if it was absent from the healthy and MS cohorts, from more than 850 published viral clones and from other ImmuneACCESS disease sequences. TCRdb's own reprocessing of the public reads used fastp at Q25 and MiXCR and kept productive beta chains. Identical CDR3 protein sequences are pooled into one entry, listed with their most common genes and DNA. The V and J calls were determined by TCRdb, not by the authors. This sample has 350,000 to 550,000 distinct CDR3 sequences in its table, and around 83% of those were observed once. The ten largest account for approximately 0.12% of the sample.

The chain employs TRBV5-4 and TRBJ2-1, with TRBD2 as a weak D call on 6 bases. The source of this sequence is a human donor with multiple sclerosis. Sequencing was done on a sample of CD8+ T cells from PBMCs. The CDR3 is CASSFGGIGEQFF. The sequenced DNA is TGTGCCAGCAGCTTCGGGGGTATCGGTGAGCAGTTCTTC.